What follows are 18 T cell receptor beta chains derived from one specimen sequenced in a study of T cells in Graves' hyperthyroidism and ophthalmopathy. Amplified TCR beta CDR3 regions came from RNA transcripts. The HTBI primer set served for first-round RT-PCR of the TCR CDR3. TCRdb used MiXCR to reprocess the multiplex PCR reads, holding one entry per CDR3 protein. The table records about 400,000 distinct CDR3 sequences, roughly 14% of them present only once. Input material: blood. The receptor set was obtained from a man younger than 35 with Graves' ophthalmopathy.

This clonotype appeared a few times. The J gene is TRBJ1-1, the V gene TRBV24-1; D may be TRBD1 (5 bases). Germline V gives CDR1 KGHDR, CDR2 SFDVKD. The CDR3 sequence is 13 residues long. V was pared by 5 bases and J by 1 base, with 7 bases between. This chain's CDR3 is CATSGGANTEAFF. CDR3 in DNA: TGTGCCACCAGTGGAGGGGCGAACACTGAAGCTTTCTTT.

The chain uses TRBV6-2 or TRBV6-3 and TRBJ1-2, with 12 nucleotides matching TRBD1. The CDR3 covers 13 residues. V trimming: 5 bases; J trimming: 8 bases; junction bases outside the gene matches: 3. Germline loops: CDR1 MNHEY, CDR2 SVGEGT. CDR3: CASSGTGGAGYTF. For the CDR3, the DNA is TGTGCCAGCAGTGGGACAGGGGGCGCAGGCTACACCTTC.

Many counts were recorded for this clonotype. The chain couples TRBV11-2 to TRBJ2-7; D unresolved. CDR3 length: 12 amino acids. Deletions cut 5 bases from V and 4 bases from J, with 9 bases between. In germline, CDR1 is SGHAT, CDR2 FQNNGV. CDR3 amino acids: CASSPTAYEQYF. The CDR3 DNA follows: TGTGCCAGCAGCCCCACAGCTTACGAGCAGTACTTC.

This clonotype was counted ten times or more. The rearrangement uses TRBV20-1 and TRBJ2-5; TRBD2 is a possible D gene (6 bases). There are 15 residues in the CDR3. The V gene's germline CDR1 is DFQATT and CDR2 SNEGSKA (reference sequence). Trimming shortened V by 6 bases and J by 0 bases, and 17 bases separated the two germline ends. The CDR3 DNA is TGCAGTGCCCAGGTCGGGGGAACGTACCAAGAGACCCAGTACTTC. Protein product: CSAQVGGTYQETQYF.

This clonotype was found many times. The J gene is TRBJ2-3, the V gene TRBV6-6; maybe TRBD1 (5 bases). The CDR3 covers 15 residues. CDR1 and CDR2 (germline): MNHNY, SVGAGI (reference sequence). V lost 2 bases, J lost 2 bases, and 11 bases lay in between. The CDR3 region is CASSYRGKDTDTQYF. DNA for the CDR3: TGTGCCAGCAGTTACAGGGGCAAGGACACAGATACGCAGTATTTT.

J is TRBJ1-4 and V is TRBV29-1, with 7 bases fitting TRBD1. Per the germline V gene, CDR1 is SQVTM and CDR2 is ANQGSEA. The CDR3 is made up of 15 amino acids. V shed 6 bases and J 5 bases; nucleotides not matched to a gene: 12. The CDR3 reads CSVMGRGVSNEKLFF. The CDR3 coding sequence is TGCAGCGTGATGGGCAGGGGGGTGAGCAATGAAAAACTGTTTTTT.

The V gene is TRBV19, the J gene TRBJ2-7, with TRBD2 identical over 10 bases. This CDR3 is built from 15 residues. Looked up from germline, CDR1 is LNHDA and CDR2 is SQIVND (reference sequence). V lost 4 bases and J lost 0; bases outside the gene matches: 3. The CDR3 loop is CASSKLAGSSYEQYF. DNA of the CDR3: TGTGCCAGTAGTAAACTAGCGGGGAGCTCCTACGAGCAGTACTTC.

The CDR3 DNA reads TGTGCCAGCAGTAGGGGATTCGACAGGGTAACCTACGAGCAGTACTTC. Translation: CASSRGFDRVTYEQYF. This chain links TRBV6-1 with TRBJ2-7; 7 bases are a match to TRBD1. CDR3 length: 16 amino acids. With 5 bases clipped from V and 2 bases from J, the junction kept 12 bases outside the gene matches. Germline V lookup: CDR1 MNHNS, CDR2 SASEGT.

This clonotype was found many times. The chain combines TRBV7-8 with TRBJ2-7; tentative D call: TRBD2 (6 bases). This CDR3 spans 15 amino acids. The germline CDR1 and CDR2 sequences are SGHVS and FQNEAQ. V was clipped by 5 bases and J by 2 bases, with 16 bases between them. The DNA of the CDR3 is TGTGCCAGCAGCCAGGAGCGGGCCAGGGCCTACGAGCAGTACTTC. Its translation is CASSQERARAYEQYF.

This clonotype showed up many times. The V call is TRBV7-3, the J call TRBJ2-1, with 16 bases aligning to TRBD2. The length of the CDR3 is 16 residues. The V gene end was trimmed by 5 bases and the J gene end by 9 bases; junction bases not matched to a gene: 7. CDR1 and CDR2 from the germline V gene are SGHTA and FQGTGA. CDR3: CASSPTGTSGRAEQFF. The CDR3 DNA follows: TGTGCCAGCAGCCCCACCGGGACTAGCGGGAGGGCTGAGCAGTTCTTC.

This clonotype turned up a few times. V usage is TRBV13 and J usage is TRBJ2-5, with TRBD2 matching over 10 bases. This CDR3 region has 18 residues. The germline gives CDR1 PRHDT, CDR2 FYEKMQ (reference sequence). Trimming at V came to 0 bases and at J to 1 base, leaving 8 bases not matched to a gene. The DNA of the CDR3 is TGTGCCAGCAGCTTAGGCCCTCCTGGACTAGCGGTCCAAGAGACCCAGTACTTC. Its translation: CASSLGPPGLAVQETQYF.

This clonotype was recorded many times. This chain connects TRBV13 to TRBJ1-2, with D perhaps TRBD1 (5 bases). Trimming pared 0 bases from V and 3 bases from J, leaving 11 bases between. The CDR3 runs to 15 residues. Germline V gene data show CDR1 as PRHDT and CDR2 as FYEKMQ (reference sequence). In nucleotides, the CDR3 is TGTGCCAGCAGCTTAGGATCCGGGACTTACTATGGCTACACCTTC. The encoded protein is CASSLGSGTYYGYTF.

There are many counts of this clonotype. The V gene is TRBV10-3, the J gene TRBJ2-7, with 8 nucleotides matching TRBD1. Trimming at V came to 0 bases and at J to 9 bases, leaving 13 bases not matched to a gene. The CDR3 contains 16 residues. The germline CDR1 and CDR2 sequences are ENHRY and SYGVKD. CDR3 sequence (DNA): TGTGCCATCAGTGAGTCATGGTCGCCAGGGGGCCTTGGGCAGTACTTC. Translation gives CAISESWSPGGLGQYF.

V and J are TRBV5-8 and TRBJ1-3; the D is unclear. The CDR3 spans 12 residues. V gave up 4 bases and J gave up 8 bases, with 10 bases separating them. Germline loops: CDR1 SGHTS, CDR2 YDEGEE. The CDR3 DNA sequence: TGTGCCAGCAGCCCATACATACACACCATATATTTT. Its translation: CASSPYIHTIYF.

The chain carries TRBV18 and TRBJ2-2, with D maybe TRBD1 (6 bases). CDR3 length: 14 amino acids. V lost 2 bases, J lost 3 bases, and 7 bases lay in between. CDR1 KGHSH and CDR2 LQKENI come from the germline V gene. The CDR3 loop reads CASSPNRDTGELFF. The CDR3 nucleotides are TGTGCCAGCTCACCAAACAGGGACACCGGGGAGCTGTTTTTT.

This clonotype was seen many times. The rearrangement uses TRBV20-1 and TRBJ2-1; TRBD2 matches 12 bases. Germline CDR1 reads DFQATT; CDR2 reads SNEGSKA (reference sequence). The ends lost 0 bases at V and 10 bases at J; junction bases unmatched: 10. The CDR3 covers 16 residues. As DNA, the CDR3 is TGCAGTGCTAGAGATTGGGCTAGCGGGGGGGCAAGGGAGCAGTTCTTC. Translation: CSARDWASGGAREQFF.

At least ten counts were recorded for this clonotype. The chain carries TRBV7-8 and TRBJ2-4, with 11 positions matching TRBD2. The CDR3 has 19 residues. V trimming: 0 bases; J trimming: 3 bases; junction bases outside the gene matches: 10. CDR1 is SGHVS and CDR2 is FQNEAQ in the germline V gene. This chain's CDR3 is CASSLALSGRAIGKNIQYF. DNA for the CDR3: TGTGCCAGCAGCTTAGCTCTTAGCGGGAGGGCCATTGGCAAAAACATTCAGTACTTC.

This clonotype was counted ten times or more. The chain is built from TRBV5-1 and TRBJ1-2; D remains ambiguous. V was cut by 2 bases and J by 6 bases, with 14 bases left in between. The germline V gene encodes CDR1 SGHRS and CDR2 YFSETQ. The CDR3 consists of 14 residues. The CDR3 sequence: CASSLPRRGHGYTF. CDR3 sequence (DNA): TGCGCCAGCAGCTTACCGCGACGGGGTCATGGCTACACCTTC.